The clone carrying this T cell receptor (beta chain) was counted ten times or more. The V end lost 0 bases, the J end lost 3 bases, and 6 bases lay between the germline ends. The CDR3 has 13 residues. Looked up from germline, CDR1 is LGHDT and CDR2 is YNNKEL (reference sequence). MiXCR was run by TCRdb on the RT-PCR reads, yielding one entry per CDR3 protein. The sample lists under 550,000 distinct CDR3 sequences, under 9% occurring once. The data stem from a study of response to subunit inactivated influenza vaccine. Sequences were derived from PBMCs from blood, sampled less than 30 months after vaccination. The chain joins TRBV3-1 to TRBJ2-7; D perhaps matches TRBD1 (5 bases). The sequence was obtained from a man in his fifties or sixties who received an inactivated influenza vaccine. The CDR3 DNA follows: TGTGCCAGCAGCCAAGAGGGGCTCTACGAGCAGTACTTC. This sequence encodes CASSQEGLYEQYF.